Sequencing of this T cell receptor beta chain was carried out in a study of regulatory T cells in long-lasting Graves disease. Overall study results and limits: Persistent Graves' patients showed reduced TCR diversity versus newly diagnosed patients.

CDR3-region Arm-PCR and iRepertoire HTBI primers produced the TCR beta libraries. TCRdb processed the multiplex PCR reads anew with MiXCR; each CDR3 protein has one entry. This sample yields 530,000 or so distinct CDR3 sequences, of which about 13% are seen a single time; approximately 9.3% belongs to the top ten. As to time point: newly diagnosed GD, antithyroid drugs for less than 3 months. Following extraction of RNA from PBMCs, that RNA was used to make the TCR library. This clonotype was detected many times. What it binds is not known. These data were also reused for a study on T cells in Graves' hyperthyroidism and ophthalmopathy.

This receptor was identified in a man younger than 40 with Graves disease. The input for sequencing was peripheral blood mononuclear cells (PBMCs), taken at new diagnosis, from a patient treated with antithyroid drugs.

CDR3 protein: CASGNFGTAYEQYF. CDR3 DNA sequence: TGTGCCAGCGGCAATTTCGGGACAGCCTACGAGCAGTACTTC. The chain has TRBV7-9 and TRBJ2-7, with 7 positions matching TRBD1. There are 14 residues in the CDR3. V lost 8 bases to trimming and J lost 2 bases; unmatched junction nucleotides: 9. Germline V gives CDR1 SEHNR, CDR2 FQNEAQ (reference sequence).